This section outlines one T cell receptor beta chain sequence together with its context. As yet, its antigen is unknown. Stated treatment: roughly nine-day PBMC culture with coronavirus spike peptide pools or control peptides (ViraFEST assay). The entry originates in a study of vaccination and CD4 T cells after COVID-19. Looking at the study overall: Six male and four female convalescents took part, two of them Hispanic. In culture, cells were exposed to overlapping spike peptides from SARS-CoV-2, HCoV-NL63, HCoV-OC43 and HCoV-229E. Researchers treated control cultures with a CEFX pool, an HIV-1 Nef pool, or no peptide. General observations from the study: Within convalescent individuals, 304 out of 307 vaccine-specific clones proved to be spike mono-reactive.

The Oncomine TCR Beta short-read assay was applied to DNA of cultured CD4+ T cells. TCRdb processed the PCR reads anew with MiXCR; each CDR3 protein has one entry. Found here are over 15,000 distinct CDR3 sequences, around 80% of them singletons; the top ten hold around 9.9%. V trimming: 1 base; J trimming: 7 bases; junction bases outside the gene matches: 7. The CDR3 is 16 residues long. Per the germline V gene, CDR1 is SGHNT and CDR2 is YENEEA. The sequencing here drew on CD4+ T cells from blood, cultured in vitro, taken after SARS-CoV-2 vaccination. This receptor was taken from a human donor who received a COVID-19 vaccine. This chain links TRBV11-3 with TRBJ2-1; TRBD1 agrees at 10 bases. The CDR3 sequence: CASSLGPGQGINEQFF. The CDR3 DNA reads TGTGCCAGCAGCTTAGGCCCGGGACAGGGGATTAATGAGCAGTTCTTC.